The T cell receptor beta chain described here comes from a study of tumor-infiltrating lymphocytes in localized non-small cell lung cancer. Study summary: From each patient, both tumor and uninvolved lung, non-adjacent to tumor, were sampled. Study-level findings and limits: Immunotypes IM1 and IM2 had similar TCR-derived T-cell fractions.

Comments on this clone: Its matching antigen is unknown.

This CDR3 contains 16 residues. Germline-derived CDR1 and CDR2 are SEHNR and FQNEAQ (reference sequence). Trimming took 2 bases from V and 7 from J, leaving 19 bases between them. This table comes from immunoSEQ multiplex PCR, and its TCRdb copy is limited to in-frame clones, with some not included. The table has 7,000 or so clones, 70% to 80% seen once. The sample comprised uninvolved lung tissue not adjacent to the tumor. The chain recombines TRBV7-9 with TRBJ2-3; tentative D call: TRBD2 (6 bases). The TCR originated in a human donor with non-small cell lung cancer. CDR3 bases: TGTGCCAGCAGCTTACCTAGAATGTCCGGAGGGAATACGCAGTATTTT. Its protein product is CASSLPRMSGGNTQYF.